A selection of T cell receptor beta chains follows, all from one sample in a study of metastatic and nonmetastatic thyroid tumors. TCRdb re-called the PCR reads through MiXCR. The table shows 13,000 or so clones, with 25% to 35% occurring only once. Sequencing used tumor tissue. The receptors were sampled from a female donor with papillary thyroid cancer or a benign thyroid nodule (not recorded which). Some clones in this sample may be carry-over from other donors' samples. CDR3s include the opening cysteine and the closing phenylalanine or tryptophan. The order of the fields is CDR3 protein, V gene, CDR3 length, D gene, J gene. D genes are given only for firm matches.

cdr3_aa: CASSLGSVDTQYF
v_call: TRBV5-1
cdr3_length: 13
d_call: -
j_call: TRBJ2-3

cdr3_aa: CATSSSGNTYNEQFF
v_call: TRBV15
cdr3_length: 15
d_call: TRBD2
j_call: TRBJ2-1

cdr3_aa: CASTGDGNSPLHF
v_call: TRBV6-1
cdr3_length: 13
d_call: -
j_call: TRBJ1-6

cdr3_aa: CSARRRGSRYNQPQHF
v_call: TRBV20-1
cdr3_length: 16
d_call: -
j_call: TRBJ1-5

cdr3_aa: CSAGRSVNNEQFF
v_call: TRBV20-1
cdr3_length: 13
d_call: -
j_call: TRBJ2-1

cdr3_aa: CASSVTKGAGELFF
v_call: TRBV9
cdr3_length: 14
d_call: -
j_call: TRBJ2-2

cdr3_aa: CASSQDRTQAPFF
v_call: TRBV3-1
cdr3_length: 13
d_call: -
j_call: TRBJ2-1

cdr3_aa: CTTMTGLGELFF
v_call: TRBV6-1
cdr3_length: 12
d_call: TRBD1
j_call: TRBJ2-2

cdr3_aa: CASSPIQGFGTEAFF
v_call: TRBV18
cdr3_length: 15
d_call: -
j_call: TRBJ1-1

cdr3_aa: CASSESGSGDTEAFF
v_call: TRBV25-1
cdr3_length: 15
d_call: -
j_call: TRBJ1-1